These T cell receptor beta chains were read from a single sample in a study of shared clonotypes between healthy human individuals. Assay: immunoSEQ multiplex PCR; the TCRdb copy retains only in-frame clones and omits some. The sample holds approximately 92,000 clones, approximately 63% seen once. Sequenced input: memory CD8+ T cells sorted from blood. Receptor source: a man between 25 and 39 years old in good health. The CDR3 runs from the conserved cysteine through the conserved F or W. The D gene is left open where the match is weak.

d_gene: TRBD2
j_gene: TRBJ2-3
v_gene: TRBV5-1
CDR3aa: CASSLGSGDRTDTQYF

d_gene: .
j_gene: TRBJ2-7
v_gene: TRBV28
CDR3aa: CASSWAYEQYF

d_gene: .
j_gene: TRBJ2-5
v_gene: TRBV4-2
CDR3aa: CASSQDGLETQYF

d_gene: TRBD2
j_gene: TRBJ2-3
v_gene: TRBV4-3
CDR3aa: CASSQSGTKGVLRTDTQYF

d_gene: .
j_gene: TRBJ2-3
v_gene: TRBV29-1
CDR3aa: CSVDSFGAGAPADTQYF

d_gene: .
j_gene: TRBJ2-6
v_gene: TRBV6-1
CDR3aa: CASSERVSGANVLTF

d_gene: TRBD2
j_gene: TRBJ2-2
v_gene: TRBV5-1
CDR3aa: CASSYRTSGSRGGELFF

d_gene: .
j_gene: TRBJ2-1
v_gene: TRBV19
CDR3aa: CASSGQLNEQFF

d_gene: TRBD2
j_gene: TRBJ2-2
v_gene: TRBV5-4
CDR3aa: CATSVEPGGIAGELFF

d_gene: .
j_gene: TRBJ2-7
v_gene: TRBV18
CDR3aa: CASSEQGAYEQYF

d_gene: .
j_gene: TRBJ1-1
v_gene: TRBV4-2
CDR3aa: CASLLPGNTEAFF

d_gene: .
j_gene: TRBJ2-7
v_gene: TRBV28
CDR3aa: CASSWKGTYEQYF

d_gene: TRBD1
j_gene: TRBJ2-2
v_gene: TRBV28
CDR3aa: CASTFEQGITGELFF

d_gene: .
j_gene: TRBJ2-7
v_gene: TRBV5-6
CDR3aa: CASSFSYEQYF

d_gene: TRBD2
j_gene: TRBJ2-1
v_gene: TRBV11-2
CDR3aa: CASSSSGSYNEQFF

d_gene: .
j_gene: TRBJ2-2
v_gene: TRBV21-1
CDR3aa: CASSNRDSNTGELFF